These T cell receptor beta chains were read from a single sample in a study of CD8 T cells in Susac syndrome. One entry per CDR3 protein results from TCRdb running MiXCR on the immunoSEQ multiplex PCR reads. Of 150,000 to 180,000 distinct CDR3 sequences in the sample, about 94% were seen once. The material sequenced was CD8+ T cells from PBMCs. The receptors derive from a human donor with multiple sclerosis. Both conserved end residues are part of each CDR3. D genes are given only for firm matches. Some rows have no size entry. The others give once, few or many, or a class for an expanded clone.

>TRBJ2-1|TRBV7-9|NA|NA
TGTGCCAGCAGCTTGGTGGACGGTGAGCAGTTCTTC
CASSLVDGEQFF
>TRBJ2-4|TRBV27|NA|NA
TGTGCCAGCAGTACCGCGGGGGGCCCGAGACAGGGGGTTCAGTACTTC
CASSTAGGPRQGVQYF
>TRBJ2-1|TRBV5-1|NA|TRBD2
TGCGCCAGCAGCTTGGCCCAGCGGGGTCCCTACAATGAGCAGTTCTTC
CASSLAQRGPYNEQFF
>TRBJ2-1|TRBV29-1|NA|TRBD1
TGCAGCGTTGTCCCCGGGACAGGTGAGCAGTTCTTC
CSVVPGTGEQFF
>TRBJ1-6|TRBV5-1|few|TRBD1
TGCGCCAGCAGCGAACCGGGACAGGCCAATTCACCCCTCCACTTT
CASSEPGQANSPLHF
>TRBJ2-3|TRBV9|NA|TRBD2
TGTGCCAGCAGCGTACGGAGCTGGGATCTAGCGGGCGCAGATACGCAGTATTTT
CASSVRSWDLAGADTQYF
>TRBJ2-7|TRBV12-3/TRBV12-4|NA|NA
TGTGCCAGCAGTTTAGAGACGGGCAACTCCTACGAGCAGTACTTC
CASSLETGNSYEQYF
>TRBJ1-5|TRBV19|NA|NA
TGTGCCAGTAGTATCGCCCTTCGAGGTCAGCCCCAGCATTTT
CASSIALRGQPQHF
>TRBJ2-5|TRBV20-1|NA|NA
TGCAGTGCTAGAGCCCTCGGGGGAGAGACCCAGTACTTC
CSARALGGETQYF
>TRBJ2-7|TRBV9|NA|NA
TGTGCCAGCAGCGTAGGCAATCAGCGCGAGCAGTACTTC
CASSVGNQREQYF
>TRBJ1-2|TRBV30|NA|NA
TGTGCCTGGAGTGTTACTGAACTGGGGTATGGCTACACCTTC
CAWSVTELGYGYTF
>TRBJ1-1|TRBV7-9|NA|TRBD1
TGTGCCAGCAGCGGGCACAGGGGGCGGGCTGAAGCTTTCTTT
CASSGHRGRAEAFF
>TRBJ2-4|TRBV29-1|NA|TRBD2
TGCAGCTTCTGGACTAGGGACGGAAACATTCAGTACTTC
CSFWTRDGNIQYF
>TRBJ2-3|TRBV7-9|NA|NA
TGTGCCAGCAGCTCTCGTCGGAGTCGGGGCACAGATACGCAGTATTTT
CASSSRRSRGTDTQYF
>TRBJ2-4|TRBV5-1|NA|NA
TGCGCCAGCAGCTTCGGACAGACGGCCAAAAACATTCAGTACTTC
CASSFGQTAKNIQYF
>TRBJ1-5|TRBV28|NA|NA
TGTGCCAGCAGCCTCGGAACTCTCTTCGGGGATCAGCCCCAGCATTTT
CASSLGTLFGDQPQHF
>TRBJ2-1|TRBV25-1|NA|NA
TGTGCCAGCAGTGGCAGTTTTCCGGGGGAAGGGCCAAGGAAGCAGTTCTTC
CASSGSFPGEGPRKQFF
>TRBJ2-5|TRBV7-9|once|NA
TGTGCCAGCAGCTTAGCCTACAAAGAGACCCAGTACTTC
CASSLAYKETQYF
>TRBJ2-1|TRBV5-1|once|NA
TGCGCCAGCAGCTTCGGTATTGGGGGCCCCGCCTACAATGAGCAGTTCTTC
CASSFGIGGPAYNEQFF
>TRBJ2-7|TRBV7-8|once|TRBD1
TGTGCCAGCAGCAGTCCGGGACAGCCCTACGAGCAGTACTTC
CASSSPGQPYEQYF
>TRBJ1-5|TRBV7-9|NA|NA
TGTGCCAGCAGCTTACAGGGACCCCAGCATTTT
CASSLQGPQHF
>TRBJ2-1|TRBV20-1|NA|TRBD2
TGCAGTGCTAGGCCCCTAGCGGGGGGGCTCAATGAGCAGTTCTTC
CSARPLAGGLNEQFF
>TRBJ2-5|TRBV27|once|NA
TGTGCCAGCAGTAATGAAGAGACCCAGTACTTC
CASSNEETQYF
>TRBJ1-2|TRBV13|NA|NA
TGTGCCAGCAGCTTAGGAACGGCAGGCGGGGGTAACTATGGCTACACCTTC
CASSLGTAGGGNYGYTF
>TRBJ1-5|TRBV5-6|NA|TRBD1
TGTGCCAGCAGTACCGGACAGGTTAATCAGCCCCAGCATTTT
CASSTGQVNQPQHF
>TRBJ2-7|TRBV7-2|NA|TRBD2
TGTGCCAGCAGCTTAGAGGCTAGCGGGGGGTCCTACGAGCAGTACTTC
CASSLEASGGSYEQYF
>TRBJ1-1|TRBV5-1|NA|NA
TGCGCCAGCAGCTCCAGGACGGACCGTCATTACACTGAAGCTTTCTTT
CASSSRTDRHYTEAFF
>TRBJ1-2|TRBV29-1|NA|NA
TGCAGCGTTGAAGCCCGTGTCGATTCCAGATATGGCTACACCTTC
CSVEARVDSRYGYTF
>TRBJ2-3|TRBV13|NA|NA
TGTGCCAGCAGCTTCAGGGCAGCCGAGGGAGATACGCAGTATTTT
CASSFRAAEGDTQYF
>TRBJ2-7|TRBV9|NA|TRBD2
TGTGCCAGCAGCGTAAGGGGCGGACTAGCGGACCAGTACTTC
CASSVRGGLADQYF
>TRBJ1-2|TRBV19|once|NA
TGTGCCAGTAGCCTAAGAGGCCAGCTTTATGGCTACACCTTC
CASSLRGQLYGYTF
>TRBJ2-1|TRBV3-1|NA|TRBD2
TGTGCCAGCAGCCAAGATATTTTCTCGGGCGGGGGAGTACCCAATGAGCAGTTCTTC
CASSQDIFSGGGVPNEQFF
>TRBJ1-1|TRBV20-1|NA|TRBD1
TGCAGTGCTAGAGAGCGGGACAGGATCCTAAAAGGTGAAGCTTTCTTT
CSARERDRILKGEAFF
>TRBJ2-5|TRBV20-1|NA|NA
TGCAGTGCTAGAGGGGACCCAAAAGGGACCCAGTACTTC
CSARGDPKGTQYF
>TRBJ1-4|TRBV5-1|NA|TRBD1
TGCGCCAGCAGCTTGGGCGACAGGGGACGGGAAAAACTGTTTTTT
CASSLGDRGREKLFF
>TRBJ2-3|TRBV30|NA|NA
TGTGCCTGGAGTCAGGATACGCAGTATTTT
CAWSQDTQYF
>TRBJ2-7|TRBV28|once|NA
TGTGCCAGCAGTTGTCGACAGTGCTACGAGCAGTACTTC
CASSCRQCYEQYF
>TRBJ2-1|TRBV12-5|NA|NA
TGTGCTAGTGGTTTGAGGGGGGGCCTAGATGAGCAGTTCTTC
CASGLRGGLDEQFF
>TRBJ2-2|TRBV6-1|once|NA
TGTGCCAGCAGTGTGGCAGGGAGGAACACCGGGGAGCTGTTTTTT
CASSVAGRNTGELFF
>TRBJ2-1|TRBV29-1|NA|NA
TGCAGCGTTGAAGCGATCTACAATGAGCAGTTCTTC
CSVEAIYNEQFF
>TRBJ1-2|TRBV13|NA|TRBD1
TGTGCCAGCAGCTTGAGAACGGGCGGGACAGGTCTCTATGGCTACACCTTC
CASSLRTGGTGLYGYTF
>TRBJ1-2|TRBV7-9|NA|NA
TGTGCCAGCAGCCGTCGGGATGGCTACACCTTC
CASSRRDGYTF
>TRBJ2-3|TRBV10-3|once|NA
TGTGCCATCAGCCTTAAGCTTTCAGATACGCAGTATTTT
CAISLKLSDTQYF
>TRBJ2-1|TRBV2|once|NA
TGTGCCAGCAGCCCCGCCGGGGGCCCCGATGAGCAGTTCTTC
CASSPAGGPDEQFF
>TRBJ2-7|TRBV9|NA|NA
TGTGCCAGCAGCGTAGGGGGTATCTCCTACGAGCAGTACTTC
CASSVGGISYEQYF